These 32 T cell receptor beta chains were sequenced from one sample in a study of OX40 agonist ivuxolimab in advanced cancers. TCRdb's table, derived via immunoSEQ multiplex PCR, lists solely in-frame clones and lacks some. This table has about 69,000 clones, 80% to 90% appearing once. This material consisted of CD4+ or CD8+ T cells sorted from blood, taken in a trial of the OX40 agonist ivuxolimab. The receptor source for this set is an adult with an advanced solid tumor such as melanoma, head and neck, liver or kidney cancer.

V is TRBV27 and J is TRBJ1-4; D uncertain. V was pared by 3 bases and J by 2 bases, with 7 bases between. Germline V CDR1 and CDR2: MNHEY, SMNVEV (reference sequence). The CDR3 consists of 14 residues. The DNA for the CDR3 is TGTGCCAGCAGTTTCGTAGGGACTAATGAAAAACTGTTTTTT. Translation gives CASSFVGTNEKLFF.

V and J are TRBV30 and TRBJ1-3; the match to TRBD1 covers 8 bases. CDR1 and CDR2 (germline): GTSNPN, SVGIG (reference sequence). The CDR3 is 14 residues long. Losses at the gene ends were 5 bases for V and 0 bases for J; bases not matched to a gene: 3. CDR3 coding DNA: TGTGCCTGGGGACAGGGAGACTCTGGAAACACCATATATTTT. Translated: CAWGQGDSGNTIYF.

The chain carries TRBV2 and TRBJ1-1; 7 bases agree with TRBD1. V lost 6 bases, J lost 3 bases, and 4 bases stayed unmatched. The CDR3 spans 13 residues. Per the germline V gene, CDR1 is SNHLY and CDR2 is FYNNEI. CDR3 protein: CASSTTGYTEAFF. The CDR3 DNA follows: TGTGCCAGCAGCACGACAGGGTACACTGAAGCTTTCTTT.

The sample holds one count of this clone. The chain recombines TRBV27 with TRBJ2-7; 8 bases fit TRBD1. With V trimmed by 4 bases and J by 1 base, 9 bases remained unmatched. This CDR3 contains 16 residues. The germline CDR1 and CDR2 sequences are MNHEY and SMNVEV (reference sequence). CDR3 nucleotides: TGTGCCAGCAGTTCTCTCGGGACAGGTCAATCCTACGAGCAGTACTTC. Amino acid sequence: CASSSLGTGQSYEQYF.

The chain uses TRBV5-1 and TRBJ2-2; maybe TRBD1 (5 bases). The CDR3 is 15 amino acids. From germline, CDR1 is SGHRS and CDR2 YFSETQ. With 0 bases removed from V and 2 bases from J, the gap between germline ends came to 8 bases. Here the CDR3 DNA reads TGCGCCAGCAGCTTGGTGGGGCCCAACACCGGGGAGCTGTTTTTT. Translated, it gives CASSLVGPNTGELFF. The variable domain in full, completed from reference TRBV5-1 and TRBJ2-2, reads KAGVTQTPRYLIKTRGQQVTLSCSPISGHRSVSWYQQTPGQGLQFLFEYFSETQRNKGNFPGRFSGRQFSNSRSEMNVSTLELGDSALYLCASSLVGPNTGELFFGEGSRLTVL.

This chain joins TRBV30 and TRBJ2-3; D gene uncertain. CDR1 and CDR2 from the germline V gene are GTSNPN and SVGIG (reference sequence). V was shortened by 2 bases and J by 4 bases, with 7 bases between the two germline ends. CDR3 length: 12 amino acids. CDR3 sequence (DNA): TGTGCCTGGAGTCCCCCGCCAGATACGCAGTATTTT. This gives the protein CAWSPPPDTQYF.

This clone was observed once. The genes are TRBV9 and TRBJ2-3, with TRBD2 matching 7 bases. CDR1 and CDR2 (germline): SGDLS, YYNGEE. The J segment lost 3 bases and the V segment lost 2 bases, leaving 9 bases of the junction unmatched. The CDR3 has 16 amino acids. The CDR3 DNA reads TGTGCCAGCAGCGTCTTCTGGGGAGGGTCTACAGATACGCAGTATTTT. Translated: CASSVFWGGSTDTQYF. The variable domain in full, with the rest retrieved from reference TRBV9 and TRBJ2-3, is DSGVTQTPKHLITATGQRVTLRCSPRSGDLSVYWYQQSLDQGLQFLIQYYNGEERAKGNILERFSAQQFPDLHSELNLSSLELGDSALYFCASSVFWGGSTDTQYFGPGTRLTVL.

The J gene is TRBJ2-1, the V gene TRBV4-1, with 7 bases identical to TRBD1. The trim removed 4 bases at V and 0 bases at J, leaving 3 bases unmatched. The CDR3 covers 15 residues. Germline CDR1 reads MGHRA; CDR2 reads YSYEKL. The CDR3 sequence is CASSLDRSSYNEQFF. CDR3 DNA sequence: TGCGCCAGCAGCCTGGACAGGAGCTCCTACAATGAGCAGTTCTTC.

The V and J genes are TRBV5-5 and TRBJ1-2; D uncertain. V gave up 0 bases and J gave up 2 bases, with 17 bases separating them. The germline gives CDR1 SGHKS, CDR2 YYEKEE (reference sequence). The CDR3 consists of 17 residues. CDR3 in DNA: TGTGCCAGCAGCTTGGACGGTATGGCAGGTGGAAACTATGGCTACACCTTC. Encoded protein: CASSLDGMAGGNYGYTF. Combining the CDR3 with reference TRBV5-5 and TRBJ1-2 gives the whole variable domain DAGVTQSPTHLIKTRGQQVTLRCSPISGHKSVSWYQQVLGQGPQFIFQYYEKEERGRGNFPDRFSARQFPNYSSELNVNALLLGDSALYLCASSLDGMAGGNYGYTFGSGTRLTVV.

The chain joins TRBV19 to TRBJ1-1; no definite D call. V lost 0 bases to trimming and J lost 1 base, with 12 bases between them. Germline V gene sequence: CDR1 LNHDA, CDR2 SQIVND (reference sequence). The CDR3 is 16 residues long. In DNA, the CDR3 is TGTGCCAGTAGTATAGATCTAACTTTAAAGAACACTGAAGCTTTCTTT. Translation gives CASSIDLTLKNTEAFF.

The chain is built from TRBV7-3 and TRBJ2-3; D is possibly TRBD2 (5 bases). Trimming left V 2 bases short and J 6 bases short, with 21 bases between. Germline values: CDR1 SGHTA, CDR2 FQGTGA. The CDR3 runs to 17 residues. The CDR3 sequence: CASSLFSGGGLGDTQYF. The CDR3 DNA reads as TGTGCCAGCAGCTTATTTAGTGGAGGCGGGCTGGGTGATACGCAGTATTTT.

The chain uses TRBV6-5 and TRBJ1-2, with 7 bases matching TRBD1. J lost 4 bases, V lost 0 bases, and 2 bases had no gene match. This CDR3 region has 14 residues. The germline CDR1 and CDR2 sequences are MNHEY and SVGAGI. CDR3 amino acids: CASSYSAGGYGYTF. CDR3 DNA: TGTGCCAGCAGTTACTCGGCAGGGGGCTATGGCTACACCTTC.

The chain joins TRBV4-1 to TRBJ2-7, with D tentatively TRBD1 or TRBD2 (5 bases each). CDR3 size: 14 residues. With 2 bases removed from V and 3 bases from J, the gap between germline ends came to 11 bases. Per germline, CDR1 MGHRA and CDR2 YSYEKL. This CDR3 reads CASSQPGPYYEQYF. The DNA for the CDR3 is TGCGCCAGCAGCCAACCGGGGCCCTACTACGAGCAGTACTTC.

This rearrangement joins TRBV7-9 to TRBJ1-1, with D tentatively TRBD1 (6 bases). The CDR3 totals 14 residues. Trimming cost V 1 base and J 6 bases, with 12 bases left between them. Per germline, CDR1 SEHNR and CDR2 FQNEAQ (reference sequence). The CDR3 is CASSLVSGVPEAFF. CDR3 sequence (DNA): TGTGCCAGCAGCTTAGTATCAGGGGTACCTGAAGCTTTCTTT.

V usage is TRBV11-2 and J usage is TRBJ2-3; D might be TRBD1 (7 bases). CDR1 and CDR2 from the germline V gene are SGHAT and FQNNGV. The CDR3 is made up of 14 amino acids. Deletions cut 3 bases from V and 3 bases from J, with 10 bases between. CDR3 nucleotides: TGTGCCAGCAGCTTGGAGGGGGCGACAGATACGCAGTATTTT. Amino acids: CASSLEGATDTQYF. Using reference TRBV11-2 and TRBJ2-3 for the parts outside the CDR3, the full variable domain is EAGVAQSPRYKIIEKRQSVAFWCNPISGHATLYWYQQILGQGPKLLIQFQNNGVVDDSQLPKDRFSAERLKGVDSTLKIQPAKLEDSAVYLCASSLEGATDTQYFGPGTRLTVL.

The chain has TRBV7-9 and TRBJ2-7, with D unresolved. Germline V CDR1 and CDR2: SEHNR, FQNEAQ (reference sequence). Trimming cost V 5 bases and J 2 bases, with 28 bases left between them. This CDR3 region has 19 residues. CDR3 DNA sequence: TGTGCCAGCAGCCAGAATTTGGGTTCACAGAGCTATCACCCCTACGAGCAGTACTTC. Encoded protein: CASSQNLGSQSYHPYEQYF.

This rearrangement joins TRBV4-1 to TRBJ1-2, with TRBD1 matching over 8 bases. Germline V gives CDR1 MGHRA, CDR2 YSYEKL. Trimming removed 2 bases from V and 4 bases from J; junction bases left unmatched: 3. This CDR3 comprises 14 residues. As DNA, the CDR3 is TGCGCCAGCAGCCAAATTACAGGGGGCTATGGCTACACCTTC. Translated: CASSQITGGYGYTF.

The J gene is TRBJ1-1, the V gene TRBV6-5, with D perhaps matching TRBD1 (5 bases). The V gene's germline CDR1 is MNHEY and CDR2 SVGAGI. Trimming took 6 bases from V and 2 from J, leaving 13 bases between them. The CDR3 is 14 amino acids. The CDR3 DNA sequence: TGTGCCAGCAGGATACTCAGGGCCAACACTGAAGCTTTCTTT. This encodes CASRILRANTEAFF.

The chain employs TRBV6-5 and TRBJ2-7; possible D gene TRBD2, 5 bases. The CDR3 has 14 residues. Germline assignment: CDR1 MNHEY and CDR2 SVGAGI. V dropped 5 bases and J dropped 3 bases, with 14 bases sitting between them. CDR3 sequence reads: CASSPEGSDYEQYF. In DNA, the CDR3 is TGTGCCAGCAGTCCAGAGGGATCCGACTACGAGCAGTACTTC.

This clone was seen a handful of times. This chain joins TRBV9 and TRBJ1-1; 10 bases are a match to TRBD1. J lost 7 bases, V lost 1 base, and 4 bases had no gene match. Germline values: CDR1 SGDLS, CDR2 YYNGEE. The CDR3 extends over 14 amino acids. The CDR3 DNA reads as TGTGCCAGCAGCGTAACGTGGACAGGGGGTGAAGCTTTCTTT. Its protein product is CASSVTWTGGEAFF.

The CDR3 DNA follows: TGTGCCAGCAGCTTAATTTTGGACTATGAGCAGTTCTTC. Protein sequence: CASSLILDYEQFF. This sequence joins TRBV7-9 and TRBJ2-1; TRBD2 is a possible D gene (5 bases). The germline V gene encodes CDR1 SEHNR and CDR2 FQNEAQ (reference sequence). V dropped 2 bases and J dropped 8 bases, with 10 bases sitting between them. This CDR3 comprises 13 residues.

The chain combines TRBV28 with TRBJ1-4; maybe TRBD1 (5 bases). The germline CDR1 and CDR2 sequences are MDHEN and SYDVKM. CDR3 size: 15 residues. Trimming removed 6 bases from V and 8 bases from J, with 19 bases in between. As DNA, the CDR3 is TGTGCCAGCAGGAATACTCGTAGGACAATAGAAAAACTGTTTTTT. Translated, it gives CASRNTRRTIEKLFF.

The chain combines TRBV4-1 with TRBJ2-7; 7 bases match TRBD1. V trimming: 0 bases; J trimming: 3 bases; junction bases outside the gene matches: 2. The CDR3 covers 14 residues. CDR1 is MGHRA, CDR2 YSYEKL, per germline. CDR3 protein: CASSQEQGSYEQYF. The DNA of the CDR3 is TGCGCCAGCAGCCAAGAACAGGGGAGCTACGAGCAGTACTTC.

This clone was seen only once. The chain carries TRBV30 and TRBJ2-7; D ambiguous. Germline CDR1 and CDR2: GTSNPN and SVGIG (reference sequence). The CDR3 spans 15 residues. V gave up 3 bases and J gave up 0 bases, with 15 bases separating them. This CDR3 is CAWSLGLRTSYEQYF. In nucleotides, the CDR3 is TGTGCCTGGAGCCTAGGCTTAAGGACCTCCTACGAGCAGTACTTC.

The chain employs TRBV4-1 and TRBJ2-7; D not certain. Germline assignment: CDR1 MGHRA and CDR2 YSYEKL. The CDR3 spans 15 residues. With 0 bases removed from V and 2 bases from J, the gap between germline ends came to 11 bases. The DNA of the CDR3 is TGCGCCAGCAGCCAAGATGAGACATTTCCCTACGAGCAGTACTTC. Protein: CASSQDETFPYEQYF.

The chain joins TRBV6-5 to TRBJ2-5, with a weak D call TRBD1 (6 bases). The V and J ends lost 0 bases and 5 bases respectively, with 10 bases between them. The germline gives CDR1 MNHEY, CDR2 SVGAGI. This CDR3 is built from 14 residues. In DNA, the CDR3 is TGTGCCAGCAGTTACTCGTACAGGGCTGAGACCCAGTACTTC. The encoded protein is CASSYSYRAETQYF.

As DNA, the CDR3 is TGTGCCAGCAGCGTTTTCCTAGCGGGGGGCCAAGAGACCCAGTACTTC. Protein: CASSVFLAGGQETQYF. The rearrangement uses TRBV9 and TRBJ2-5, with TRBD2 matching over 11 bases. The CDR3 covers 16 residues. Losses at the gene ends were 2 bases for V and 1 base for J; bases not matched to a gene: 4. Germline V gene data show CDR1 as SGDLS and CDR2 as YYNGEE.

This chain links TRBV7-9 with TRBJ1-1; D gene ambiguous. CDR1 SEHNR and CDR2 FQNEAQ come from the germline V gene (reference sequence). V shed 1 base and J shed 0 bases, with 12 bases lying between them. This CDR3 spans 16 amino acids. The CDR3: CASSLGATGMNTEAFF. The CDR3 nucleotides are TGTGCCAGCAGCTTAGGGGCGACGGGAATGAACACTGAAGCTTTCTTT. The full variable domain, with the rest looked up from reference TRBV7-9 and TRBJ1-1, is DTGVSQNPRHKITKRGQNVTFRCDPISEHNRLYWYRQTLGQGPEFLTYFQNEAQLEKSRLLSDRFSAERPKGSFSTLEIQRTEQGDSAMYLCASSLGATGMNTEAFFGQGTRLTVV.

The chain is built from TRBV19 and TRBJ2-7; the match to TRBD1 covers 8 bases. There are 16 residues in the CDR3. V was pared by 5 bases and J by 0 bases, with 9 bases of the junction left unmatched. Germline V gene sequence: CDR1 LNHDA, CDR2 SQIVND (reference sequence). DNA for the CDR3: TGTGCCAGTAGTGGTAGTACAGGGGGAGGCTCCTACGAGCAGTACTTC. Encoded protein: CASSGSTGGGSYEQYF.

For the CDR3, the DNA is TGTGCCAGCAGCTCCGGGACTAGCGGATACAATGAGCAGTTCTTC. Translating it yields CASSSGTSGYNEQFF. The rearrangement links TRBV7-3 to TRBJ2-1; 11 bases are shared with TRBD2. Germline CDR1 and CDR2: SGHTA and FQGTGA. V was pared by 4 bases and J by 4 bases, with 3 bases of the junction left unmatched. The CDR3 has 15 residues.

This clone has a single count. The V gene is TRBV4-2, the J gene TRBJ2-3, with TRBD1 matching 10 bases. The CDR3 consists of 16 residues. V was pared by 2 bases and J by 3 bases, with 5 bases of the junction left unmatched. Germline V lookup: CDR1 LGHNA, CDR2 YNFKEQ. The CDR3 loop is CASSQSGQGGTDTQYF. CDR3 nucleotide sequence: TGTGCCAGCAGCCAATCTGGACAGGGGGGGACAGATACGCAGTATTTT.

J is TRBJ2-7 and V is TRBV7-6, with TRBD1 matching over 10 bases. This CDR3 has 14 amino acids. The germline CDR1 and CDR2 sequences are SGHVS and FNYEAQ. V was clipped by 4 bases and J by 5 bases; unmatched bases: 5. The CDR3 DNA reads TGTGCCAGCAGCTCCCCGGACAGGGGGGACGAGCAGTACTTC. This gives the protein CASSSPDRGDEQYF.